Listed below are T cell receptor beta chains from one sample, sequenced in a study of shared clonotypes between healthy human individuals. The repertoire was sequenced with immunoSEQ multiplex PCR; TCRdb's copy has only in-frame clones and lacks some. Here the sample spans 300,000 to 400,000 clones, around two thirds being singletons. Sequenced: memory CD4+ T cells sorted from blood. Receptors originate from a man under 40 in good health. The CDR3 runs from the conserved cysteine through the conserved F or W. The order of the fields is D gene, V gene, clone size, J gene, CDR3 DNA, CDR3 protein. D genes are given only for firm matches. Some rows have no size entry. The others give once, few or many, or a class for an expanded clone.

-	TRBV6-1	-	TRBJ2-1	TGTGCCAGCAGAAGTCTCGGAGCTAACACCAATGAGCAGTTCTTC	CASRSLGANTNEQFF
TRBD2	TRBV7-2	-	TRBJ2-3	TGTGCCAGCAGCTTAAGCGGGAGGGACACAGATACGCAGTATTTT	CASSLSGRDTDTQYF
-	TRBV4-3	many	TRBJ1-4	TGCGCCAGCAGCGCCGGATGGTTTAATGAAAAACTGTTTTTT	CASSAGWFNEKLFF
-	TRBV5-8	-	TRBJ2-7	TGTGCCAGCAGCTTCGTAACCTACAGGGCCGAGCAGTACTTC	CASSFVTYRAEQYF
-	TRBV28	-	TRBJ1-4	TGTGCCAGCAGCCGGGGCCGGGAAAAACTGTTTTTT	CASSRGREKLFF
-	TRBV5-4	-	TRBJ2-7	TGTGCCAGCAGCTTTAGCGCAGGGAAAGCCTACGAGCAGTACTTC	CASSFSAGKAYEQYF
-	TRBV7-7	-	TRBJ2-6	TGTGCCAGCAGCTTAGGAGGATCTGGGGCCAACGTCCTGACTTTC	CASSLGGSGANVLTF
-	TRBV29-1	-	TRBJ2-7	TGCAGCGTTGGGGACTACGAGCAGTACTTC	CSVGDYEQYF
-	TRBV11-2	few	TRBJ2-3	TGTGCCAGCAGCTTAGGGATGAGCACAGATACGCAGTATTTT	CASSLGMSTDTQYF
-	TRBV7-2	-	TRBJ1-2	TGTGCCAGCAGTCTAGGGTGGGATAACGCCGGCTACACCTTC	CASSLGWDNAGYTF
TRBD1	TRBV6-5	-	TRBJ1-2	TGTGCCAGCAGGCTCGGGACAGATGGCTACACCTTC	CASRLGTDGYTF
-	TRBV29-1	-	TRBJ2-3	TGCAGCGTCAGCGAGCCCCCAGATACGCAGTATTTT	CSVSEPPDTQYF
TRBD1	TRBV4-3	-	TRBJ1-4	TGCGCCAGCAGCCAAGTGGTCTTCGGGACAGGGGGAATTTTTGGGAATGAAAAACTGTTTTTT	CASSQVVFGTGGIFGNEKLFF
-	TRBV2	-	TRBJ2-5	TGTGCCAGCAGTGACAGCGGCTCACAAGAGACCCAGTACTTC	CASSDSGSQETQYF
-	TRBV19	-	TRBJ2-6	TGTGCCAGTAGAACTCGGGGTAGTACTGGGGCCAACGTCCTGACTTTC	CASRTRGSTGANVLTF
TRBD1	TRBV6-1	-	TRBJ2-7	TGTGCCACAGGACAGGGGGCCTACGAGCAGTACTTC	CATGQGAYEQYF
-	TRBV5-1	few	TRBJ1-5	TGCGCCAGCAGCTTGGGGGCCGGGGGTAGCAATCAGCCCCAGCATTTT	CASSLGAGGSNQPQHF
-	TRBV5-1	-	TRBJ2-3	TGCGCCAGCAGCTTCGGGGACACAGATACGCAGTATTTT	CASSFGDTDTQYF
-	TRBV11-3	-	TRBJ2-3	TGTGCCAGCAGCCCTTCTTACGGCACAGATACGCAGTATTTT	CASSPSYGTDTQYF
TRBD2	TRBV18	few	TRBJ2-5	TGTGCCAGCTCAATAGCGGGAGCCTCCCAAGAGACCCAGTACTTC	CASSIAGASQETQYF
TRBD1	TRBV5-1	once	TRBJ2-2	TGCGCCAGCAGCTTGGGTGTCAGGGGGCCCACCGGGGAGCTGTTTTTT	CASSLGVRGPTGELFF
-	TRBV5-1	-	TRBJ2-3	TGCGCCAGCAGCTTGCCTCTCGGCGATAGCACAGATACGCAGTATTTT	CASSLPLGDSTDTQYF
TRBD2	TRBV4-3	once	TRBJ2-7	TGCGCCAGCAGCCAAGATGTTACTAGCGGGATCGAGCAGTACTTC	CASSQDVTSGIEQYF
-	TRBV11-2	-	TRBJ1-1	TGTGCCAGCAGCCTCCGGGACATCGTGGATGACGAAGCTTTCTTT	CASSLRDIVDDEAFF
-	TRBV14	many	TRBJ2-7	TGTGCCAGCAGCTTCGATTCCTCAGAACGGAGGGAGCAGTACTTC	CASSFDSSERREQYF
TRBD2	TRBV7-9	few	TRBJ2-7	TGTGCCAGCAGCCGTACGGGGGGGCAAAACGAGCAGTACTTC	CASSRTGGQNEQYF
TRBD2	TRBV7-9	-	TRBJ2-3	TGTGCCAGCAGGGGGACTAGGGGCACAGATACGCAGTATTTT	CASRGTRGTDTQYF
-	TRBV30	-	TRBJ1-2	TGTGCCTGGAGTGTATCGGGGGCTAACTATGGCTACACCTTC	CAWSVSGANYGYTF
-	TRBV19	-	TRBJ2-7	TGTGCCAGTAGTATAGCCCGGGACGGATCCTACGAGCAGTACTTC	CASSIARDGSYEQYF
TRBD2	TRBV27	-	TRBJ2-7	TGTGCCAGCAGTTTTAGGCTAGCGGGATCCTACGAGCAGTACTTC	CASSFRLAGSYEQYF
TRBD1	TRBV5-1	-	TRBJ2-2	TGCGCCAGCAGCGTCCGACAGGGCAGCACCGGGGAGCTGTTTTTT	CASSVRQGSTGELFF
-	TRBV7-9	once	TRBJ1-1	TGTGCCAGCAGCTTAGCGTCAGTTAACACTGAAGCTTTCTTT	CASSLASVNTEAFF
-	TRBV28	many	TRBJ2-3	TGTGCCAGCAGTTTAGCGGGGAGCACAGATACGCAGTATTTT	CASSLAGSTDTQYF
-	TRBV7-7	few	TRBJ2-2	TGTGCTAGCAGCTTAGTCCCAGGACTCAACACCGGGGAGCTGTTTTTT	CASSLVPGLNTGELFF
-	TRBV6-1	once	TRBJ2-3	TGTGCCAGCAGTGTCACTACTCCAGATACGCAGTATTTT	CASSVTTPDTQYF
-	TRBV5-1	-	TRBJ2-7	TGCGCCAGCAGCTTGGACAGCTACTACGAGCAGTACTTC	CASSLDSYYEQYF
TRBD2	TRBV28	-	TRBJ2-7	TGTGCCAGCAGCCGGCAGGGAGGGGTTTTGGTCGAGCAGTACTTC	CASSRQGGVLVEQYF
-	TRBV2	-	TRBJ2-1	TGTGCCAGCAGTGAAGCGCAAATGGCAGCCCAATACAATGAGCAGTTCTTC	CASSEAQMAAQYNEQFF
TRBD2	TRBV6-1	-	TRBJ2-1	TGTGCCAGCAGTTTCCCGGGGAGGGCCCTCATGGGGCAGTTCTTC	CASSFPGRALMGQFF
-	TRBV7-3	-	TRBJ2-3	TGTGCCAGCAGCTTAGGGGAATTTGAGGCAGATACGCAGTATTTT	CASSLGEFEADTQYF
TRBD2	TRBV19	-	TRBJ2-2	TGTGCCAGTAGTATATTAGCTAGCGGGAGGGGGAACACCGGGGAGCTGTTTTTT	CASSILASGRGNTGELFF
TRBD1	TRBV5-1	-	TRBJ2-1	TGCGCCAGCAGCCCCGGGACAGGGTACAATGAGCAGTTCTTC	CASSPGTGYNEQFF
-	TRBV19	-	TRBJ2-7	TGTGCCAGTATGGTCGGAGGAGCTCGGGGAGAGCAGTACTTC	CASMVGGARGEQYF
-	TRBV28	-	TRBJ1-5	TGTGCCAGCAGTTCTACAGGGTTCAATCAGCCCCAGCATTTT	CASSSTGFNQPQHF
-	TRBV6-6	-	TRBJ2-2	TGTGCCGTCTGGGCCCCGAACACCGGGGAGCTGTTTTTT	CAVWAPNTGELFF
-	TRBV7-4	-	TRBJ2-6	TGTGCCAGCAGCGGCATAAACAGCTCACAAAGTCGGGCCAACGTCCTGACTTTC	CASSGINSSQSRANVLTF
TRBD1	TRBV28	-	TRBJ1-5	TGTGCCAGCAGCCCCCAGACAGGGGGCAATCAGCCCCAGCATTTT	CASSPQTGGNQPQHF
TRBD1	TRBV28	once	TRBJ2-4	TGTGCCAGCAGTTTAGGGGGACAGGGGAGCAAAAACATTCAGTACTTC	CASSLGGQGSKNIQYF
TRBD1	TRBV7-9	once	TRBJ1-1	TGTGCCACCCCGGGGGACAGCCACCAGATTTGGAACACTGAAGCTTTCTTT	CATPGDSHQIWNTEAFF
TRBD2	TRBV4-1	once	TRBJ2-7	TGCGCCAGCAGCCAAGATTATGGGACTAGCAACTACGAGCAGTACTTC	CASSQDYGTSNYEQYF
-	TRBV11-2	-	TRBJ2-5	TGTGCCAGCAGCTTAGATCCTGTCTCTACCGACCAGGAGACCCAGTACTTC	CASSLDPVSTDQETQYF
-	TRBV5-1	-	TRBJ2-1	TGCGCCAGCAGCTTTTCCAATGAGCAGTTCTTC	CASSFSNEQFF